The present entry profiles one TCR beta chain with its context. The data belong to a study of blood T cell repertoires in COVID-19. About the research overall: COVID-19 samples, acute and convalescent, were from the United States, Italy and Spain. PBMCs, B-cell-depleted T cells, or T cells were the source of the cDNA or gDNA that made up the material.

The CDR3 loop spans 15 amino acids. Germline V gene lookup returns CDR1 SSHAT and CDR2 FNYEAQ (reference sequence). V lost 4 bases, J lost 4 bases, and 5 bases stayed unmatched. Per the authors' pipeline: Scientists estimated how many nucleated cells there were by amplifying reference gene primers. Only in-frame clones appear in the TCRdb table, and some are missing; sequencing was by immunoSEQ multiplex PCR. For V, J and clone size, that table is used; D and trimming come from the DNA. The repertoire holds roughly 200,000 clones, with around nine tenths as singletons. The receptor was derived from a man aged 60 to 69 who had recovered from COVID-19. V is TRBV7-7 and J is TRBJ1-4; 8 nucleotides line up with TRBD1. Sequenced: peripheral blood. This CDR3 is CASSSGTGYNEKLFF. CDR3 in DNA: TGTGCCAGCAGCTCCGGGACAGGATATAATGAAAAACTGTTTTTT.